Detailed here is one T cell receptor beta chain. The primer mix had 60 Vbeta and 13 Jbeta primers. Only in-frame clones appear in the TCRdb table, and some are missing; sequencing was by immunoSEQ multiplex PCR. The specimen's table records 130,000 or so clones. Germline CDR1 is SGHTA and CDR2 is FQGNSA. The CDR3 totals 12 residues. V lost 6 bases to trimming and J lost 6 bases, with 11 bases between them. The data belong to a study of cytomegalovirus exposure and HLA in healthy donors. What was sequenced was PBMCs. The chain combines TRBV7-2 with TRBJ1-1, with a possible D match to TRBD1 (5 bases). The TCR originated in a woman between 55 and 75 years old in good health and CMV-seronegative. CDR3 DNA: TGTGCCAGCAGATCCCCGGGGGCTGAAGCTTTCTTT. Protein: CASRSPGAEAFF. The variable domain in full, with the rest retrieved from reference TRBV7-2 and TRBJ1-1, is GAGVSQSPSNKVTEKGKDVELRCDPISGHTALYWYRQSLGQGLEFLIYFQGNSAPDKSGLPSDRFSAERTGGSVSTLTIQRTQQEDSAVYLCASRSPGAEAFFGQGTRLTVV.